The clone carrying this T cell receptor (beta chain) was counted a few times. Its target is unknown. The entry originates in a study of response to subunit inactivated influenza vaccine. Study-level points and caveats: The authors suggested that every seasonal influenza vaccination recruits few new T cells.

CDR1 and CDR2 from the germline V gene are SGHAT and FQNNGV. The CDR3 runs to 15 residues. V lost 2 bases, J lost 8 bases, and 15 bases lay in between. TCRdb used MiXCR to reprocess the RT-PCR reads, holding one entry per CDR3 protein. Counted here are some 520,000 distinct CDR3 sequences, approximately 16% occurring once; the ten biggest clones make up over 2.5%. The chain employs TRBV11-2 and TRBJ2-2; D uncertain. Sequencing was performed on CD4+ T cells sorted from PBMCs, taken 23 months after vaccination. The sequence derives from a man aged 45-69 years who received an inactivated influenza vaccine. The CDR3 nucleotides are TGTGCCAGCAGCTTAAGCCTCCAGCTGACAGGGGAGCTGTTTTTT. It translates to CASSLSLQLTGELFF. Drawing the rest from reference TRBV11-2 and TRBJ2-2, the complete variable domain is EAGVAQSPRYKIIEKRQSVAFWCNPISGHATLYWYQQILGQGPKLLIQFQNNGVVDDSQLPKDRFSAERLKGVDSTLKIQPAKLEDSAVYLCASSLSLQLTGELFFGEGSRLTVL.